The T cell receptor (beta chain) under discussion was sequenced for a study of T cells after yellow fever vaccination. Background on the study: Some fractions had low cell numbers, and these were prepared with SMART-Seq v4 Ultra Low Input.

Notes on this clonotype: Its antigen is unidentified.

Study results and limitations: Relatively few clonotypes were ones that appeared in both CD4 and CD8 compartments.

Template switching by 5'RACE produced TCR cDNA, adding a universal primer site and UMIs. TCRdb reprocessed the 5' RACE reads with MiXCR, giving one entry per CDR3 protein. This sample has 400,000 or so distinct CDR3 sequences, with roughly a sixth found just once. Trimming pared 7 bases from V and 1 base from J, leaving 13 bases between. Germline assignment: CDR1 DFQATT and CDR2 SNEGSKA (reference sequence). The CDR3 length is 13 residues. The sequence derives from a man between 18 and 35 years old who received the YFV17D yellow fever vaccine. Specimen: PBMCs, collected before the yellow fever booster vaccination. The J gene is TRBJ2-5, the V gene TRBV20-1; weak D call: TRBD2 (6 bases). CDR3 residues: CSVIRGTQETQYF. The CDR3 bases are TGCAGTGTAATTCGGGGGACCCAAGAGACCCAGTACTTC.